The 10 T cell receptor beta chains below were found in one sample sequenced in a study of vaccination effects on CD4 cells after COVID-19. TCRdb's copy holds only in-frame clones and misses some; the assay was immunoSEQ multiplex PCR. The table lists around 46,000 clones, 50% to 70% of them singletons. Isolation of CD4+ T cells took place after about 10 days of culture. No antigen has been assigned to these receptors. The sample consisted of CD4+ T cells from PBMCs cultured without peptide, taken before COVID-19 vaccination. The receptor source for this set is a human donor who received a COVID-19 vaccine.

J is TRBJ1-1 and V is TRBV7-9; D call uncertain. Trimming cost V 5 bases and J 6 bases, with 10 bases left between them. CDR1 is SEHNR and CDR2 is FQNEAQ in the germline V gene (reference sequence). The CDR3 is 12 residues long. The CDR3 loop is CASSPHGSEAFF. CDR3 nucleotide sequence: TGTGCCAGCAGCCCGCACGGGTCTGAAGCTTTCTTT.

V is TRBV29-1 and J is TRBJ2-1; D is perhaps TRBD1 (5 bases). There are 15 residues in the CDR3. The germline V gene encodes CDR1 SQVTM and CDR2 ANQGSEA. V shed 4 bases and J shed 2 bases, with 15 bases lying between them. For the CDR3, the DNA is TGCAGCGTTGCAGGGCTTCTTGGGGCCTACAATGAGCAGTTCTTC. Translating gives CSVAGLLGAYNEQFF.

The V gene is TRBV6-2 or TRBV6-3, the J gene TRBJ2-7; 14 nucleotides align to TRBD2. V gave up 2 bases and J gave up 2 bases; unmatched junction bases: 5. This CDR3 contains 17 residues. In germline, CDR1 is MNHEY, CDR2 SVGEGT. CDR3 in amino acids: CASSYRPGLAGAYEQYF. The CDR3 DNA sequence: TGTGCCAGCAGTTACCGCCCGGGACTAGCGGGAGCCTACGAGCAGTACTTC.

J is TRBJ1-1 and V is TRBV7-9, with TRBD1 matching over 10 bases. J gave up 5 bases and V 3 bases, and 6 bases lay outside the gene matches. The CDR3 is made up of 15 amino acids. Germline CDR1 SEHNR, CDR2 FQNEAQ (reference sequence). The CDR3 here is CASSFDRGLTTEAFF. The CDR3 nucleotides are TGTGCCAGCAGCTTTGACAGGGGGCTAACAACTGAAGCTTTCTTT.

This clone was recorded a few times. The chain carries TRBV6-1 and TRBJ1-2, with TRBD1 as a possible D gene (6 bases). CDR3 length: 16 residues. The germline V gene has CDR1 MNHNS and CDR2 SASEGT. V was shortened by 0 bases and J by 4 bases, with 15 bases between the two germline ends. CDR3 bases: TGTGCCAGCAGTGAAGCGGCCGGGGGCTACGGCTATGGCTACACCTTC. Amino acids: CASSEAAGGYGYGYTF.

This clone was recorded once. V gene TRBV4-2 combines with J gene TRBJ1-2; D not resolved. This CDR3 region has 14 residues. V lost 1 base to trimming and J lost 8 bases, with 14 bases between them. The germline V gene encodes CDR1 LGHNA and CDR2 YNFKEQ. The CDR3 sequence is CASSQVAAGGGYTF. The CDR3 DNA sequence: TGTGCCAGCAGCCAAGTGGCGGCGGGTGGAGGCTACACCTTC.

This clone was counted only a few times. The V gene is TRBV4-2, the J gene TRBJ2-7; 13 nucleotides align to TRBD2. V shed 6 bases and J 6 bases; nucleotides not matched to a gene: 5. The CDR3 has 14 amino acids. The germline V gene encodes CDR1 LGHNA and CDR2 YNFKEQ. CDR3 DNA sequence: TGTGCCAGCAGTCAACTAGCGGGAGGGGGCGAGCAGTACTTC. It specifies CASSQLAGGGEQYF.

The chain is built from TRBV6-2 or TRBV6-3 and TRBJ2-7; 9 nucleotides match TRBD1. The V segment lost 0 bases and the J segment 2 bases; nucleotides outside the gene matches: 2. The germline CDR1 and CDR2 sequences are MNHEY and SVGEGT. CDR3 length: 15 residues. In DNA form, the CDR3 reads TGTGCCAGCAGTTACTCGAGGGACAGGGCCTACGAGCAGTACTTC. Translating gives CASSYSRDRAYEQYF.

The chain links TRBV9 to TRBJ1-3; D not certain. Trimming left V 0 bases short and J 0 bases short, with 7 bases between. Looked up from germline, CDR1 is SGDLS and CDR2 is YYNGEE. The CDR3 is 15 residues long. The DNA for the CDR3 is TGTGCCAGCAGCGTAGCGGGAATCTCTGGAAACACCATATATTTT. Translated, it gives CASSVAGISGNTIYF.

The V call is TRBV30, the J call TRBJ1-4; D is ambiguous. V was trimmed by 0 bases and J by 3 bases, leaving 11 bases between them. This CDR3 is 15 amino acids long. CDR1 GTSNPN and CDR2 SVGIG come from the germline V gene (reference sequence). CDR3: CAWSVYWGANEKLFF. The CDR3 nucleotides are TGTGCCTGGAGTGTATATTGGGGTGCTAATGAAAAACTGTTTTTT.